The 27 T cell receptor beta chains below all came from one sample that was sequenced in a study of T cells in Graves' hyperthyroidism and ophthalmopathy. Amplified TCR beta CDR3 regions derived from RNA transcripts. HTBI primers were used for first-round RT-PCR of the TCR CDR3. A single record per CDR3 protein comes from TCRdb applying MiXCR to the multiplex PCR reads. The sample has approximately 250,000 distinct CDR3 sequences; approximately 25% are singletons. The material sequenced was blood. Every receptor here comes from a woman in her forties with Graves' ophthalmopathy.

The chain is built from TRBV19 and TRBJ1-2, with TRBD1 matching over 7 bases. CDR3 size: 14 residues. Germline V gene lookup returns CDR1 LNHDA and CDR2 SQIVND (reference sequence). Germline trimming cut 3 bases from V and 6 bases from J; bases unmatched to any gene: 7. CDR3 bases: TGTGCCAGTAGTATCCGGGACAGCGAGAATGGCTACACCTTC. Protein sequence: CASSIRDSENGYTF.

This clonotype was detected ten times or more. The gene calls are TRBV5-6 and TRBJ1-1, with TRBD1 as a possible D gene (5 bases). V gave up 0 bases and J gave up 4 bases, with 10 bases separating them. CDR3 size: 14 residues. The V gene's germline CDR1 is SGHDT and CDR2 YYEEEE. CDR3 sequence: CASSLGPGSTEAFF. Here the CDR3 DNA reads TGTGCCAGCAGCTTGGGCCCAGGGAGCACTGAAGCTTTCTTT.

This clonotype was detected ten times or more. V is TRBV12-3 or TRBV12-4 and J is TRBJ2-2; possible D gene TRBD2, 7 bases. The ends were cut back, 3 bases at V and 7 bases at J, with 21 bases in the middle. The CDR3 is made up of 17 amino acids. This CDR3 is CASSLGSLGGAVGELFF. DNA for the CDR3: TGTGCCAGCAGTTTGGGGTCCTTGGGGGGGGCGGTCGGGGAGCTGTTTTTT.

At least ten counts were recorded for this clonotype. The rearrangement uses TRBV6-2 or TRBV6-3 and TRBJ2-6, with a weak D call TRBD2 (6 bases). Trimming removed 6 bases at V and 4 bases at J, with 19 bases between. The CDR3 runs 17 residues. Germline assignment: CDR1 MNHEY and CDR2 SVGEGT. Here the CDR3 reads CASRTGLRPSGANVLTF. Here the CDR3 DNA reads TGTGCCAGCAGAACGGGACTCCGGCCCTCGGGGGCCAACGTCCTGACTTTC.

The table lists this clonotype with a few counts. The V gene is TRBV6-4, the J gene TRBJ1-2; D is unresolved. Germline-derived CDR1 and CDR2 are MRHNA and SNTAGT. V lost 0 bases, J lost 8 bases, and 10 bases lay in between. The CDR3 runs to 13 residues. CDR3 amino acids: CASSDSPGNGYTF. DNA for the CDR3: TGTGCCAGCAGTGACTCCCCCGGGAACGGCTACACCTTC.

This clonotype has a count of ten or more. V usage is TRBV12-3 or TRBV12-4 and J usage is TRBJ2-7; D unclear. This CDR3 has 13 residues. With 3 bases removed from V and 0 bases from J, the gap between germline ends came to 6 bases. CDR3 sequence reads: CASSLRSSYEQYF. The CDR3 bases are TGTGCCAGCAGTTTGAGGAGCTCCTACGAGCAGTACTTC.

This clonotype was observed at least ten times. V and J are TRBV27 and TRBJ2-5, with TRBD2 matching over 9 bases. The length of the CDR3 is 18 residues. The germline V gene encodes CDR1 MNHEY and CDR2 SMNVEV (reference sequence). Trimming took 5 bases from V and 5 from J; bases not matched to a gene: 18. CDR3 amino acids: CASSTSRASGKPRETQYF. The CDR3 region has the DNA TGTGCCAGCAGTACATCTCGGGCTAGCGGGAAGCCCCGGGAGACCCAGTACTTC.

This clonotype was found many times. This chain uses TRBV24-1 with TRBJ1-5; D uncertain. V shed 3 bases and J shed 0 bases, with 14 bases lying between them. The CDR3 loop spans 17 amino acids. The germline V gene has CDR1 KGHDR and CDR2 SFDVKD. DNA of the CDR3: TGTGCCACCAGTGATGGGGAGATTGGGGATAGCAATCAGCCCCAGCATTTT. This translates into CATSDGEIGDSNQPQHF.

On this clonotype itself: A single base separates this from a much larger clone, so it may be a read error. The CDR3 end shows no conserved phenylalanine or tryptophan, and so a read error is likely. The chain employs TRBV9 and TRBJ1-5; perhaps TRBD1 as D (5 bases). V was cut by 0 bases and J by 1 base, with 8 bases left in between. Germline CDR1 SGDLS, CDR2 YYNGEE. The CDR3 is 15 amino acids. The CDR3 nucleotides are TGTGCCAGCAGCGTAGATGGGGGGAGCAATCAGCCCCAGCATGTT. Translated, it gives CASSVDGGSNQPQHV.

This clonotype was seen at least ten times. The rearrangement uses TRBV7-4 and TRBJ2-2; TRBD1 aligns across 12 bases. The CDR3 runs 21 residues. V gave up 8 bases and J gave up 5 bases; unmatched junction bases: 24. Germline CDR1 SGHVT, CDR2 SQSDAQ. The CDR3 reads CASPNPQYVPGQGARTGELFF. In DNA, the CDR3 is TGTGCCAGCCCCAACCCCCAATACGTTCCGGGACAGGGGGCAAGGACCGGGGAGCTGTTTTTT.

This chain joins TRBV11-2 and TRBJ2-5; a possible D gene is TRBD2 (6 bases). CDR1 SGHAT and CDR2 FQNNGV come from the germline V gene. The V end was cut by 1 base, the J end by 7 bases, with 16 bases between. This CDR3 contains 15 residues. The CDR3 is CASSLVGGGKGTQYF. Here the CDR3 DNA reads TGTGCCAGCAGCTTAGTAGGAGGAGGGAAAGGGACCCAGTACTTC.

This clonotype appeared many times. This sequence joins TRBV10-3 and TRBJ1-1, with 8 bases that match TRBD1. The CDR3 spans 15 residues. Looked up from germline, CDR1 is ENHRY and CDR2 is SYGVKD. The trim removed 3 bases at V and 1 base at J, leaving 4 bases unmatched. This CDR3 is CAISEGTGRNTEAFF. The CDR3, as DNA: TGTGCCATCAGTGAAGGGACAGGCCGGAACACTGAAGCTTTCTTT.

This clonotype was found once. The chain carries TRBV7-9 and TRBJ1-1; the D gene is possibly TRBD1 (5 bases). CDR1 is SEHNR and CDR2 is FQNEAQ in the germline V gene (reference sequence). V shed 11 bases and J shed 0 bases, with 13 bases lying between them. This CDR3 spans 13 amino acids. The CDR3 region has the DNA TGTGCCTCCTTAGGGACGGTGAACACTGAAGCTTTCTTT. This gives the protein CASLGTVNTEAFF.

The chain combines TRBV7-8 with TRBJ2-5; unclear D gene. Deletions cut 2 bases from V and 5 bases from J, with 9 bases between. The CDR3 consists of 13 residues. Germline lookup yields CDR1 SGHVS and CDR2 FQNEAQ. CDR3 region: CASSLYLLETQYF. For the CDR3, the DNA is TGTGCCAGCAGCTTATATTTGTTGGAGACCCAGTACTTC. The full variable domain, its missing parts supplied by reference TRBV7-8 and TRBJ2-5, is GAGVSQSPRYKVAKRGQDVALRCDPISGHVSLFWYQQALGQGPEFLTYFQNEAQLDKSGLPSDRFFAERPEGSVSTLKIQRTQQEDSAVYLCASSLYLLETQYFGPGTRLLVL.

This clonotype showed up many times. The chain is built from TRBV18 and TRBJ2-5; D is unclear. The germline gives CDR1 KGHSH, CDR2 LQKENI. The CDR3 is 14 residues long. Trimming removed 0 bases at V and 5 bases at J, with 10 bases between. DNA for the CDR3: TGTGCCAGCTCACCACCGACCGGGTTCGAGACCCAGTACTTC. Its translation: CASSPPTGFETQYF.

The V and J genes are TRBV9 and TRBJ2-5; 10 nucleotides agree with TRBD1. CDR1 is SGDLS, CDR2 YYNGEE, per germline. The CDR3 contains 15 residues. J lost 4 bases, V lost 2 bases, and 5 bases had no gene match. The CDR3 spells CASSVLGQGLETQYF. In DNA, the CDR3 is TGTGCCAGCAGCGTTCTGGGACAGGGGTTAGAGACCCAGTACTTC. Drawing the rest from reference TRBV9 and TRBJ2-5, the complete variable domain is DSGVTQTPKHLITATGQRVTLRCSPRSGDLSVYWYQQSLDQGLQFLIQYYNGEERAKGNILERFSAQQFPDLHSELNLSSLELGDSALYFCASSVLGQGLETQYFGPGTRLLVL.

This clonotype was counted at least ten times. The chain has TRBV6-5 and TRBJ1-3, with a weak D call TRBD1 (6 bases). The germline CDR1 and CDR2 sequences are MNHEY and SVGAGI. This CDR3 region has 15 residues. Trimming pared 6 bases from V and 4 bases from J, leaving 16 bases between. The DNA of the CDR3 is TGTGCCAGCAGGAGTGGGGGGGCTCTGGGAAACACCATATATTTT. Protein: CASRSGGALGNTIYF.

About this clonotype itself: A much larger clone differs by one base, so this may be a read error. The J gene is TRBJ1-2, the V gene TRBV18, with D hard to call. CDR1 and CDR2 (germline): KGHSH, LQKENI. The CDR3 is 13 amino acids. CDR3 DNA: TGTGCCAGCTCACCAAGGAGTGAAAATGGCGACACCTTC. It encodes CASSPRSENGDTF.

This clonotype has a count of ten or more. V usage is TRBV28 and J usage is TRBJ1-5, with D possibly being TRBD1 (5 bases). This CDR3 is 17 amino acids long. V was trimmed by 4 bases and J by 6 bases, leaving 22 bases between them. CDR1 MDHEN and CDR2 SYDVKM come from the germline V gene. The DNA of the CDR3 is TGTGCCAGCAGTTATGGGGGGTGGGAGGGGTTCAGTCAGCCCCAGCATTTT. As protein: CASSYGGWEGFSQPQHF.

The table lists this clonotype with many counts. This sequence joins TRBV28 and TRBJ2-7, with D possibly called TRBD1 or TRBD2 (5 bases each). The germline CDR1 and CDR2 sequences are MDHEN and SYDVKM. This CDR3 has 13 amino acids. The V end lost 7 bases, the J end lost 9 bases, and 19 bases lay between the germline ends. The CDR3 DNA is TGTGCCAGCATTTCCGGGACCTTAGGCGGGCAGTACTTC. Translation gives CASISGTLGGQYF.

This clonotype is medium-sized by share. The chain combines TRBV12-3 or TRBV12-4 with TRBJ1-5, with TRBD1 matching 7 bases. J gave up 2 bases and V 6 bases, and 4 bases lay outside the gene matches. The CDR3 is 14 residues long. CDR3 sequence (DNA): TGTGCCAGCAGCGACAGGGTGGGCAATCAGCCCCAGCATTTT. Translating gives CASSDRVGNQPQHF.

This clonotype came up many times. V usage is TRBV20-1 and J usage is TRBJ2-7, with 9 bases fitting TRBD2. The CDR3 is 14 residues long. The V segment lost 1 base and the J segment 4 bases; nucleotides outside the gene matches: 5. The germline CDR1 and CDR2 sequences are DFQATT and SNEGSKA (reference sequence). CDR3 DNA sequence: TGCAGTGCTAGAGTCCCTAGCGGGAATTACGAGCAGTACTTC. Residues: CSARVPSGNYEQYF.

The J gene is TRBJ2-7, the V gene TRBV6-5, with a possible D match to TRBD1 (5 bases). The CDR3 runs 14 residues. In germline, CDR1 is MNHEY, CDR2 SVGAGI. The V gene lost 0 bases and the J gene lost 5 bases, with 11 bases spanning the gap. CDR3 coding DNA: TGTGCCAGCAGTTACTCCCGGCAGGGCGACGAGCAGTACTTC. It yields the protein CASSYSRQGDEQYF.

This chain connects TRBV4-2 to TRBJ2-2; D is undetermined. The CDR3 extends over 15 amino acids. Trimming stripped 4 bases from V and 6 bases from J, with 15 bases between. Germline CDR1 reads LGHNA; CDR2 reads YNFKEQ. The CDR3 loop is CASSPMGYEAGELFF. CDR3 DNA sequence: TGTGCCAGCAGCCCCATGGGATACGAGGCCGGGGAGCTGTTTTTT.

This clonotype was picked up many times. DNA for the CDR3: TGCGCCAGCAGCCAAGACAGGGGGCAAAGGGGCTACACCTTC. Translating it yields CASSQDRGQRGYTF. The V and J genes are TRBV4-1 and TRBJ1-2, with 8 nucleotides matching TRBD1. The CDR3 totals 14 residues. In germline, CDR1 is MGHRA, CDR2 YSYEKL. With 0 bases clipped from V and 8 bases from J, the junction kept 5 bases outside the gene matches.

This clonotype appeared many times. This chain connects TRBV4-2 to TRBJ1-2; D call uncertain. CDR1 is LGHNA and CDR2 is YNFKEQ in the germline V gene. The CDR3 is 14 amino acids. V was clipped by 0 bases and J by 2 bases, with 7 bases between them. The DNA of the CDR3 is TGTGCCAGCAGCCAAGATTTACGGAACTATGGCTACACCTTC. Amino acid sequence: CASSQDLRNYGYTF.

This clonotype was seen more than once but under ten times. Being one base from a much bigger clone, this may be a read error. The CDR3 region is CSGGQGATGELFF. The DNA for the CDR3 is TGCAGCGGCGGACAGGGGGCCACCGGGGAGCTGTTTTTT. This sequence joins TRBV29-1 and TRBJ2-2; 11 bases map to TRBD1. With V trimmed by 7 bases and J by 4 bases, 2 bases remained unmatched. Germline assignment: CDR1 SQVTM and CDR2 ANQGSEA. The CDR3 length is 13 residues.